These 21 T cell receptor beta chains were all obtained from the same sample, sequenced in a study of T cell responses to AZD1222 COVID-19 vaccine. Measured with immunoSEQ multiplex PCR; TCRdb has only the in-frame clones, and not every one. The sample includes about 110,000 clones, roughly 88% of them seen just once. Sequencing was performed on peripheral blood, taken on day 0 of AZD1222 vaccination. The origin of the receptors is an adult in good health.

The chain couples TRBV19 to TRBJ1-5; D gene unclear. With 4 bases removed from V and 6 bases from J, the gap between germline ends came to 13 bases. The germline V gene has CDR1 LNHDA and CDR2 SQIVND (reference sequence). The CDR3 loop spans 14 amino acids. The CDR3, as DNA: TGTGCCAGTAGTAGGGCAGAAAGCGGTCAGCCCCAGCATTTT. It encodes CASSRAESGQPQHF.

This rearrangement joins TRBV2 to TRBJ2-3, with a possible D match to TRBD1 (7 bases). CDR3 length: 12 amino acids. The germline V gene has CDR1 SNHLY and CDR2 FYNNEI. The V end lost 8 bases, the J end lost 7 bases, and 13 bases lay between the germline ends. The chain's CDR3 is CASGGTEHTQYF. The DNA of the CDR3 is TGTGCCAGCGGGGGGACAGAACATACGCAGTATTTT.

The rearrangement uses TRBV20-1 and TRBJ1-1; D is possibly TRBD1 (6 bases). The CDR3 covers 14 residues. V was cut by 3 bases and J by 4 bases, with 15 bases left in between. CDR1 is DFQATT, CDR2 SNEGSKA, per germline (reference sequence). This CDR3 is CSASNNRAVTEAFF. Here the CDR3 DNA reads TGCAGTGCTAGTAACAACAGGGCGGTCACTGAAGCTTTCTTT.

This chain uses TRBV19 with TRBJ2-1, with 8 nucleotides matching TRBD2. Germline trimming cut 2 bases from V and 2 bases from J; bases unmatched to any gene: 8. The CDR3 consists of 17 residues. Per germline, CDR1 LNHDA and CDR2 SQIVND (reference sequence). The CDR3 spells CASSIYRGLETYNEQFF. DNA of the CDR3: TGTGCCAGTAGTATATACCGGGGACTAGAGACCTACAATGAGCAGTTCTTC.

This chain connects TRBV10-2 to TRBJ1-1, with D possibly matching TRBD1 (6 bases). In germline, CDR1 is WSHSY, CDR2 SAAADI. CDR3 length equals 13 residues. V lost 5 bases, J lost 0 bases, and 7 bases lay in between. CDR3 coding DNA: TGCGCCAGCAGTTGGGACATGAACACTGAAGCTTTCTTT. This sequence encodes CASSWDMNTEAFF.

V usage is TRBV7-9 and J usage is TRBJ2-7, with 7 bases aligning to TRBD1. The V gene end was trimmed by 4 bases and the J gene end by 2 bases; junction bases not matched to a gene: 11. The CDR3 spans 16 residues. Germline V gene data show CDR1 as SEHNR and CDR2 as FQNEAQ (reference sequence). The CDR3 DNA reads TGTGCCAGCAGCTCTACATCAGGACAGGAGGCCTACGAGCAGTACTTC. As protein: CASSSTSGQEAYEQYF.

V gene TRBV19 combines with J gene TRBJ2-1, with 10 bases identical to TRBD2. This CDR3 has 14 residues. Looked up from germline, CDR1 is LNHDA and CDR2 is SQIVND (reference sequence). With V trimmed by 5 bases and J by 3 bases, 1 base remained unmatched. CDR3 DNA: TGTGCCAGTAGTGGACTAGCGGACTACAATGAGCAGTTCTTC. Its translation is CASSGLADYNEQFF.

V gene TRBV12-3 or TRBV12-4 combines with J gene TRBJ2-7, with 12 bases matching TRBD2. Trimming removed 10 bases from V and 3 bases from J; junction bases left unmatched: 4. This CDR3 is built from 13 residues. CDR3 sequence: CATMTSGSYEQYF. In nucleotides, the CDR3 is TGTGCCACCATGACTAGCGGGAGCTACGAGCAGTACTTC.

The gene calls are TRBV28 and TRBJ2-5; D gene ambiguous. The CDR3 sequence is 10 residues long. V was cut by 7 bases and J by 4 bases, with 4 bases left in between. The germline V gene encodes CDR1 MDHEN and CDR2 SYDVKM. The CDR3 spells CASTGETQYF. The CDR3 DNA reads TGTGCCAGCACCGGAGAGACCCAGTACTTC.

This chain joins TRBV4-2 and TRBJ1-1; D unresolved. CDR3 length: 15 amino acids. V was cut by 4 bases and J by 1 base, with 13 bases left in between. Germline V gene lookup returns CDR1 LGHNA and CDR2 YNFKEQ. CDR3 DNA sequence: TGTGCCAGCAGCCGAACTCCAGCGCGGAACACTGAAGCTTTCTTT. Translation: CASSRTPARNTEAFF.

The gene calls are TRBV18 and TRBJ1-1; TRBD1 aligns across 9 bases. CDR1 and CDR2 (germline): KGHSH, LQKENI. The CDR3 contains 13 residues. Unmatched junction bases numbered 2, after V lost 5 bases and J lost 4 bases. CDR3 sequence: CASSTTGGTEAFF. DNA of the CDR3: TGTGCCAGCTCAACGACAGGGGGCACTGAAGCTTTCTTT.

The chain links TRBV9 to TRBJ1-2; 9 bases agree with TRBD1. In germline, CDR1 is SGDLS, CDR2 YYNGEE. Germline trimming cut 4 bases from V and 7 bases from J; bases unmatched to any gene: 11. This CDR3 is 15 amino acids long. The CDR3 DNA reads TGTGCCAGCAGCCCATCGGACAGGGGAATCCTTGGCTACACCTTC. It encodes CASSPSDRGILGYTF. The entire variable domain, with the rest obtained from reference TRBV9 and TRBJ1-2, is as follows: DSGVTQTPKHLITATGQRVTLRCSPRSGDLSVYWYQQSLDQGLQFLIQYYNGEERAKGNILERFSAQQFPDLHSELNLSSLELGDSALYFCASSPSDRGILGYTFGSGTRLTVV.

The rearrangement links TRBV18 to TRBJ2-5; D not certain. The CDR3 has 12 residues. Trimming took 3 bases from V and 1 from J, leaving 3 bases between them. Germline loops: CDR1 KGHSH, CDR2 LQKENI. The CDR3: CASSPTQETQYF. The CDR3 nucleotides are TGTGCCAGCTCACCGACCCAAGAGACCCAGTACTTC.

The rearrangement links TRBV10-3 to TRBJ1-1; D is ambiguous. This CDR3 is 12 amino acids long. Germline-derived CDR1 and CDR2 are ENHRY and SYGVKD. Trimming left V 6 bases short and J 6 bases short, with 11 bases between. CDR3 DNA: TGTGCCATCAGAGAGATGCAGCCTGAAGCTTTCTTT. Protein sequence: CAIREMQPEAFF.

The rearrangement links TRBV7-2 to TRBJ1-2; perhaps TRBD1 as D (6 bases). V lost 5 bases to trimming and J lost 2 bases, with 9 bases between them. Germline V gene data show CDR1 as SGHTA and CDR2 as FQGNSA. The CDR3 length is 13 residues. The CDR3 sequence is CASSPDRNYGYTF. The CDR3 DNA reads TGTGCCAGCAGCCCGGACAGAAACTATGGCTACACCTTC.

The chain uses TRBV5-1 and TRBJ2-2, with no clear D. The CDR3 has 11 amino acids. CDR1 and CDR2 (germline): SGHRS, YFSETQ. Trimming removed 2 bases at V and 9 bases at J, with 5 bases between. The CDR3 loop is CASSLTRELFF. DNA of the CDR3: TGCGCCAGCAGCTTAACCCGGGAGCTGTTTTTT.

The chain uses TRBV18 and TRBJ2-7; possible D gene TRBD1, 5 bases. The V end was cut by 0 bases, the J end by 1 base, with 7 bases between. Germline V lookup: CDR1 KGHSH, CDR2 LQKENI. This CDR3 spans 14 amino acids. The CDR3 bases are TGTGCCAGCTCACCACCCCCAGGGTCCTACGAGCAGTACTTC. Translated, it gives CASSPPPGSYEQYF.

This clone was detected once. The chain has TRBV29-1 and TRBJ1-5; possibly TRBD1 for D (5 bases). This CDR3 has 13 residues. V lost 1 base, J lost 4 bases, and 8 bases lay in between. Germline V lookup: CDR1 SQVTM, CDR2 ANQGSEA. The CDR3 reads CSVEGGMNQPQHF. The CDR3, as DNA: TGCAGCGTTGAAGGGGGGATGAATCAGCCCCAGCATTTT.

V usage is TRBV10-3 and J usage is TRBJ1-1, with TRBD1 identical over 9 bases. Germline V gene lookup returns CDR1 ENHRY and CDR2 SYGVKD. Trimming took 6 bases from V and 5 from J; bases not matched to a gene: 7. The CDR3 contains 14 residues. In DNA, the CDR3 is TGTGCCATCAGCGGGGACAGGGCAGGGACTGAAGCTTTCTTT. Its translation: CAISGDRAGTEAFF.

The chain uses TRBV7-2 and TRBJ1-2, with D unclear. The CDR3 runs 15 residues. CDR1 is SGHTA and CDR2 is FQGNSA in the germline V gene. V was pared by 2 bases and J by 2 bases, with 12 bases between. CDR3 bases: TGTGCCAGCAGCTTAAACGAGAACCCAAACTATGGCTACACCTTC. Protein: CASSLNENPNYGYTF.

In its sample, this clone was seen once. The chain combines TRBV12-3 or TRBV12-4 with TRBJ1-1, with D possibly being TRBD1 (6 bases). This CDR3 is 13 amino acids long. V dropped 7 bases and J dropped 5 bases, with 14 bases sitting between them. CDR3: CASTQGGRTEAFF. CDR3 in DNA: TGTGCCAGCACCCAAGGGGGGAGGACTGAAGCTTTCTTT.